This TCR beta chain is from a study of OX40 agonist ivuxolimab in advanced cancers. Study results and limitations: Clonal expansion was seen in CD4+ and CD8+ blood T cells by week 6 at 0.1 to 3.0 mg/kg.

Produced via immunoSEQ multiplex PCR; TCRdb's table is partial and in-frame only. The sample has about 59,000 clones; 75% to 90% are singletons. This clone was picked up a small number of times. Antigen: not known. This TCR came from an adult with an advanced solid tumor such as melanoma, head and neck, liver or kidney cancer. The specimen was CD4+ or CD8+ T cells sorted from blood, collected in a trial of the OX40 agonist ivuxolimab.

The CDR3 loop reads CASREWDRIRLEAKNIQYF. The CDR3, as DNA: TGTGCCAGCAGGGAATGGGATAGGATACGGTTGGAAGCCAAAAACATTCAGTACTTC. This chain links TRBV6-1 with TRBJ2-4; D is uncertain. V was clipped by 6 bases and J by 0 bases, with 24 bases between them. This CDR3 is 19 amino acids long. Per germline, CDR1 MNHNS and CDR2 SASEGT.